This T cell receptor (beta chain) was captured in a study of human T cells and chemical hapten exposure. The time point: pre-sensitization, week 0. The sample's treatment: therapeutic diphenylcyclopropenone sensitization with weekly scalp DPC. Total RNA came from unfractionated whole blood. Separate cDNA molecules received unique molecular identifiers, which the library attached to them. Each CDR3 protein gets one entry after TCRdb re-called the RACE reads with MiXCR. The sample lists over 55,000 distinct CDR3 sequences, over 9% occurring once. This TCR was sampled from a man between 35 and 55 years old with alopecia areata. Some clones in this sample may be carry-over from other donors' samples. This specimen was whole blood, taken in connection with sensitization to the hapten diphenylcyclopropenone (DPC).

The CDR3 protein is CASSRPWDTQYF. The CDR3 bases are TGTGCCAGCAGCCGGCCTTGGGATACGCAGTATTTT. The rearrangement uses TRBV7-6 and TRBJ2-3; D remains unclear. V gave up 5 bases and J gave up 6 bases, with 9 bases separating them. The CDR3 loop spans 12 amino acids. Germline V gives CDR1 SGHVS, CDR2 FNYEAQ.